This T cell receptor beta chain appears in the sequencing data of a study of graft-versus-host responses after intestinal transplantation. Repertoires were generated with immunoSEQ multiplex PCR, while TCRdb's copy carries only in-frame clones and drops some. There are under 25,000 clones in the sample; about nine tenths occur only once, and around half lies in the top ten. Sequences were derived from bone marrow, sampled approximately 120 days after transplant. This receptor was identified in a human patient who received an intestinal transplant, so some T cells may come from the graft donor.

The CDR3 reads CASSSMGGNQPQHF. The CDR3 nucleotides read TGTGCCAGCAGCTCCATGGGTGGCAATCAGCCCCAGCATTTT. The chain uses TRBV7-2 and TRBJ1-5, with D unresolved. The V end was cut by 4 bases, the J end by 2 bases, with 9 bases between. The CDR3 extends over 14 amino acids. Germline lookup yields CDR1 SGHTA and CDR2 FQGNSA.